One sample yielded the 10 T cell receptor beta chains listed below, sequenced in a study of beta chain features in type 1 diabetes. Expressed TCRB transcripts were sequenced after all isolated RNA was converted to cDNA. Sequencing was performed with immunoSEQ multiplex PCR; in TCRdb, only in-frame clones are kept and a portion is missing. The data contain roughly 240,000 clones, roughly 13% of them seen just once; the ten biggest clones take up 0.026%. Input material: naive CD4+ T cells from blood. The receptors were sampled from a woman aged 40 to 50 in good health.

This clone was counted between two and nine times. In DNA form, the CDR3 reads TGTGCCAGCAGCTTAATCTCGGGGATCCTCCCCATGAACACTGAAGCTTTCTTT. Encoded protein: CASSLISGILPMNTEAFF. The rearrangement joins TRBV13 to TRBJ1-1; no firm D call. Trimming shortened V by 2 bases and J by 0 bases, and 19 bases separated the two germline ends. This CDR3 region has 18 residues. Germline-derived CDR1 and CDR2 are PRHDT and FYEKMQ (reference sequence).

This clone was found a few times. J is TRBJ1-3 and V is TRBV6-6; 8 bases align to TRBD1. The CDR3 spans 16 residues. Germline V lookup: CDR1 MNHNY, CDR2 SVGAGI (reference sequence). Trimming cost V 5 bases and J 4 bases; bases outside gene matches: 10. The CDR3 reads CASSDYRGKTGNTIYF. For the CDR3, the DNA is TGTGCCAGCAGTGACTACAGGGGGAAGACGGGAAACACCATATATTTT.

The chain carries TRBV7-9 and TRBJ2-7; a possible D gene is TRBD1 (5 bases). V was pared by 1 base and J by 7 bases, with 23 bases between. Germline-derived CDR1 and CDR2 are SEHNR and FQNEAQ (reference sequence). The CDR3 covers 17 residues. CDR3 in amino acids: CASSLDRSSSKSEEQYF. DNA of the CDR3: TGTGCCAGCAGCTTAGACAGGAGCTCCTCTAAGTCGGAAGAGCAGTACTTC.

This clone occurred a few times. V is TRBV28 and J is TRBJ2-7; 8 nucleotides match TRBD2. Germline V gives CDR1 MDHEN, CDR2 SYDVKM. The CDR3 is 15 residues long. V shed 3 bases and J 2 bases; nucleotides not matched to a gene: 6. CDR3 in DNA: TGTGCCAGCAGTTTGCCGGGTAGCGGGGCCTACGAGCAGTACTTC. It yields the protein CASSLPGSGAYEQYF.

This clone was observed a handful of times. The chain is built from TRBV2 and TRBJ2-2; D gene ambiguous. The CDR3 is made up of 14 amino acids. Trimming took off 8 bases at V and 4 bases at J, with 14 bases between the two ends. The V gene's germline CDR1 is SNHLY and CDR2 FYNNEI. The CDR3 sequence is CASYSITVTGELFF. CDR3 DNA sequence: TGTGCCAGCTACTCGATAACTGTCACCGGGGAGCTGTTTTTT.

The rearrangement uses TRBV29-1 and TRBJ2-1; 8 bases agree with TRBD2. Trimming removed 1 base from V and 12 bases from J; junction bases left unmatched: 5. The CDR3 is 12 amino acids. Germline CDR1 is SQVTM and CDR2 is ANQGSEA. CDR3 bases: TGCAGCGTTGAAGTCGGGGGGGCCGGGCAGTTCTTC. It translates to CSVEVGGAGQFF.

This clone was detected only a few times. The CDR3 loop is CASSYDGRVTEAFF. The CDR3, as DNA: TGTGCCAGCAGTTACGACGGGAGAGTGACTGAAGCTTTCTTT. The rearrangement joins TRBV6-6 to TRBJ1-1; D not resolved. The CDR3 has 14 residues. The germline CDR1 and CDR2 sequences are MNHNY and SVGAGI (reference sequence). Deletions cut 2 bases from V and 5 bases from J, with 12 bases between.

The CDR3 nucleotides read TGTGCCAGTAGTAGGGGCCGCGCCTACGAGCAGTACTTC. Translating it yields CASSRGRAYEQYF. This rearrangement joins TRBV19 to TRBJ2-7, with D possibly matching TRBD1 (5 bases). Trimming shortened V by 4 bases and J by 2 bases, and 9 bases separated the two germline ends. CDR1 and CDR2 (germline): LNHDA, SQIVND (reference sequence). The CDR3 sequence is 13 residues long. Filled out from reference TRBV19 and TRBJ2-7, the complete variable domain reads DGGITQSPKYLFRKEGQNVTLSCEQNLNHDAMYWYRQDPGQGLRLIYYSQIVNDFQKGDIAEGYSVSREKKESFPLTVTSAQKNPTAFYLCASSRGRAYEQYFGPGTRLTVT.

With respect to this clone: Other DNA sequences of this sample code for an identical CDR3. This chain uses TRBV6-5 with TRBJ1-2, with D perhaps TRBD1 (6 bases). Trimming removed 5 bases from V and 2 bases from J, with 9 bases in between. Germline CDR1 is MNHEY and CDR2 is SVGAGI. This CDR3 region has 13 residues. The CDR3 is CASSRGGNYGYTF. For the CDR3, the DNA is TGTGCCAGCAGTAGGGGGGGCAACTATGGCTACACCTTC.

This clone has just a few counts. The genes are TRBV10-3 and TRBJ2-2; 7 bases fit TRBD2. This CDR3 comprises 16 residues. Germline assignment: CDR1 ENHRY and CDR2 SYGVKD. The trim removed 6 bases at V and 3 bases at J, leaving 10 bases unmatched. The CDR3 here is CAIRKIGGGDTGELFF. The CDR3 DNA reads as TGTGCCATCAGGAAGATTGGGGGGGGTGACACCGGGGAGCTGTTTTTT.